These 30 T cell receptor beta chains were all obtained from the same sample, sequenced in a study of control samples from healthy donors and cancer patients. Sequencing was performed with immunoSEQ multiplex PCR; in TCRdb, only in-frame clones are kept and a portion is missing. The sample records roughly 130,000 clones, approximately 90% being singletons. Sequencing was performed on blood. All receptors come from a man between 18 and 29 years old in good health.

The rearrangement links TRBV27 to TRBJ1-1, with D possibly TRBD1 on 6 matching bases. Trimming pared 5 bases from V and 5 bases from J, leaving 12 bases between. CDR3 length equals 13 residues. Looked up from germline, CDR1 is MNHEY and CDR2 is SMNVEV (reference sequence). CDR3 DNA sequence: TGTGCCAGCAGTCAAGGGGGGTGGACTGAAGCTTTCTTT. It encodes CASSQGGWTEAFF.

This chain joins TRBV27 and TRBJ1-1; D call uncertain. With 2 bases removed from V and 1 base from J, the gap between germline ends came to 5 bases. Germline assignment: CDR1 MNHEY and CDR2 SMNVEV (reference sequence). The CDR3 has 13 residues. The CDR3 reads CASSLSKNTEAFF. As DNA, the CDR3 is TGTGCCAGCAGTTTAAGTAAGAACACTGAAGCTTTCTTT.

DNA of the CDR3: TGTGCCAGCAGTTTACAGCTTGATCAGCCCCAGCATTTT. It is translated as CASSLQLDQPQHF. The gene calls are TRBV12-3 or TRBV12-4 and TRBJ1-5; D gene unclear. The CDR3 loop spans 13 amino acids. V was shortened by 2 bases and J by 5 bases, with 7 bases between the two germline ends.

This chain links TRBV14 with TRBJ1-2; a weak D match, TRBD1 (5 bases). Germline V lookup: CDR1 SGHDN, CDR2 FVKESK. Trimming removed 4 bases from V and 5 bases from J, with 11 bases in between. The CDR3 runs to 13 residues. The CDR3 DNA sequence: TGTGCCAGCAGCCCGGGACGGCCGTATGGCTACACCTTC. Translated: CASSPGRPYGYTF.

This CDR3 is CSVTARERTDTQYF. As DNA, the CDR3 is TGCAGCGTAACTGCTAGAGAGCGCACAGATACGCAGTATTTT. V is TRBV29-1 and J is TRBJ2-3, with no clear D. The CDR3 covers 14 residues. The germline gives CDR1 SQVTM, CDR2 ANQGSEA. The V end lost 6 bases, the J end lost 1 base, and 14 bases lay between the germline ends.

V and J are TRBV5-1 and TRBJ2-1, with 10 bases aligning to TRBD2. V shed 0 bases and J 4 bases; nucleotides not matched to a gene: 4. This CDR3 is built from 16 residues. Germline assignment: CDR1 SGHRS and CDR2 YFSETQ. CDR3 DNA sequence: TGCGCCAGCAGCTTGGATAGCGGGGGGACGTACAATGAGCAGTTCTTC. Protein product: CASSLDSGGTYNEQFF. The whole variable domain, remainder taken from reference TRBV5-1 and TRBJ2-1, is KAGVTQTPRYLIKTRGQQVTLSCSPISGHRSVSWYQQTPGQGLQFLFEYFSETQRNKGNFPGRFSGRQFSNSRSEMNVSTLELGDSALYLCASSLDSGGTYNEQFFGPGTRLTVL.

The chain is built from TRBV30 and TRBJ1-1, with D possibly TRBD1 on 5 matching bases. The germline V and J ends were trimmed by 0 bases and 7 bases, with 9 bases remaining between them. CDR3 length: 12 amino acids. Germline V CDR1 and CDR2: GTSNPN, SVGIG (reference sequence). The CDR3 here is CAWSVPGLEAFF. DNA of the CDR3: TGTGCCTGGAGTGTACCGGGGCTTGAAGCTTTCTTT.

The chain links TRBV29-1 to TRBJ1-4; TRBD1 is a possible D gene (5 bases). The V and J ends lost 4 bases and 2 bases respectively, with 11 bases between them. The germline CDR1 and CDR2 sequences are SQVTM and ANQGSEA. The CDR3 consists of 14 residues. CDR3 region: CSVGRDGTNEKLFF. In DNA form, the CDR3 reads TGCAGCGTTGGACGGGACGGCACTAATGAAAAACTGTTTTTT.

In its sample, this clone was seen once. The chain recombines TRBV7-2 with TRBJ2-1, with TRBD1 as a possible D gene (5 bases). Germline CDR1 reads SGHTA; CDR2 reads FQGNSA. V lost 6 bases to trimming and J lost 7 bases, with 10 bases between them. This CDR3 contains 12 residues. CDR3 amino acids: CASSLRGNEQFF. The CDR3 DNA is TGTGCCAGCAGTTTAAGGGGTAATGAGCAGTTCTTC.

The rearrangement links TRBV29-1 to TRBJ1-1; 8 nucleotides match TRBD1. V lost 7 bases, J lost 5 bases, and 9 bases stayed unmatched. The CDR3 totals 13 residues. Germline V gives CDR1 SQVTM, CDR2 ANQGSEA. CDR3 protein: CSAAGGRDTEAFF. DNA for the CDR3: TGCAGCGCTGCAGGGGGCAGGGATACTGAAGCTTTCTTT. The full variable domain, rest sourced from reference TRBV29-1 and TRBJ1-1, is SAVISQKPSRDICQRGTSLTIQCQVDSQVTMMFWYRQQPGQSLTLIATANQGSEATYESGFVIDKFPISRPNLTFSTLTVSNMSPEDSSIYLCSAAGGRDTEAFFGQGTRLTVV.

Written as DNA, the CDR3 is TGTGCCAGCAGTCGCTTTCAGGGTTCCGAGCAGTACTTC. Protein: CASSRFQGSEQYF. This chain connects TRBV6-5 to TRBJ2-7; possible D gene TRBD1, 5 bases. Germline CDR1 is MNHEY and CDR2 is SVGAGI. V was cut by 5 bases and J by 6 bases, with 14 bases left in between. CDR3 length: 13 residues.

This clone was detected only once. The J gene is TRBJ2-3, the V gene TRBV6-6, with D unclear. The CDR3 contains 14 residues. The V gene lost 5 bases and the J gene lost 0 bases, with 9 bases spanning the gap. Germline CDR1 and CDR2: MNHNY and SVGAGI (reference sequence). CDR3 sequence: CASSLRGSTDTQYF. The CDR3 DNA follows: TGTGCCAGCAGTCTACGCGGTAGCACAGATACGCAGTATTTT.

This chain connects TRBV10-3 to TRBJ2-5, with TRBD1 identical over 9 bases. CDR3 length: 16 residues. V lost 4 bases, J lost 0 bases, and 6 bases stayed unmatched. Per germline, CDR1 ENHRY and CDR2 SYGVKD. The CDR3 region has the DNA TGTGCCATCAGTGGAGATAGGGACAGGGACCAAGAGACCCAGTACTTC. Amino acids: CAISGDRDRDQETQYF.

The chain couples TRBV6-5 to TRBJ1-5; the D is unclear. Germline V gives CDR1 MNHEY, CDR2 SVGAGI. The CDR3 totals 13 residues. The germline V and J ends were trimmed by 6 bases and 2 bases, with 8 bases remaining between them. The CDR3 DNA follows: TGTGCCAGCAGGGCCGGCGGCAATCAGCCCCAGCATTTT. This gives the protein CASRAGGNQPQHF.

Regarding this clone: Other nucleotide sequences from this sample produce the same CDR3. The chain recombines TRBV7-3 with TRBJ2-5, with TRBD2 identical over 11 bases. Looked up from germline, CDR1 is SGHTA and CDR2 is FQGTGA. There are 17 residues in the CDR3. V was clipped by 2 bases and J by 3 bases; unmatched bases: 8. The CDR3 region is CASSLVSGGGGEETQYF. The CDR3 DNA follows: TGTGCCAGCAGCTTAGTTAGCGGGGGGGGAGGAGAAGAGACCCAGTACTTC.

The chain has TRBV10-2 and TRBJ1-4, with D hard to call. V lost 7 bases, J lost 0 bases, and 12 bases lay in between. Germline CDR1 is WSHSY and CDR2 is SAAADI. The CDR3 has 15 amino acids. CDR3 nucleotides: TGCGCCAGCAAACTTACACCGGCAACTAATGAAAAACTGTTTTTT. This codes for CASKLTPATNEKLFF.

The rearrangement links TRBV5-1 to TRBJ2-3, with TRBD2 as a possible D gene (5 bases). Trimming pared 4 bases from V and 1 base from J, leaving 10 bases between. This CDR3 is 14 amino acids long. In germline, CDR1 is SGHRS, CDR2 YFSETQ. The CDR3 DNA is TGCGCCAGCAGCAGGACTGACGGCACAGATACGCAGTATTTT. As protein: CASSRTDGTDTQYF.

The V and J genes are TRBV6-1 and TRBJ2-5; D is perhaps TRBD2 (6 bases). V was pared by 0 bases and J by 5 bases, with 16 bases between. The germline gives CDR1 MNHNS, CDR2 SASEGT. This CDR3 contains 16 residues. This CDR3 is CASSEALNGRGETQYF. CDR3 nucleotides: TGTGCCAGCAGTGAAGCGCTTAACGGCCGGGGGGAGACCCAGTACTTC.

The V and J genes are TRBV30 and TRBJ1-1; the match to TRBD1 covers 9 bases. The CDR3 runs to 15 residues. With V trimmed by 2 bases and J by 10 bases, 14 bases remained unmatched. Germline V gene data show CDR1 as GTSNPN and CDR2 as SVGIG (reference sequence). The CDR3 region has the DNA TGTGCCTGGAGTACTCGACCGGGACAGGGTCTTGGAGCTTTCTTT. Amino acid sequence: CAWSTRPGQGLGAFF. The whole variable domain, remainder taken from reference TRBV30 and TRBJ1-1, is SQTIHQWPATLVQPVGSPLSLECTVEGTSNPNLYWYRQAAGRGLQLLFYSVGIGQISSEVPQNLSASRPQDRQFILSSKKLLLSDSGFYLCAWSTRPGQGLGAFFGQGTRLTVV.

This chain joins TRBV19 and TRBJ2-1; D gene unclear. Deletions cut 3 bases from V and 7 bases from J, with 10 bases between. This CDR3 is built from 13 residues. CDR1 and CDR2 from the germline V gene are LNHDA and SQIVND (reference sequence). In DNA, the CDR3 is TGTGCCAGTAGTATGCTGGGGATAAATGAGCAGTTCTTC. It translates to CASSMLGINEQFF.

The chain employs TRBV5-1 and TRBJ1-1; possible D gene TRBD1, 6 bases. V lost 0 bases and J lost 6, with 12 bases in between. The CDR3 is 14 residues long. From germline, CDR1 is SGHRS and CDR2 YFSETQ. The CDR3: CASSLGQGISEAFF. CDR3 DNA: TGCGCCAGCAGCTTGGGTCAGGGGATCTCTGAAGCTTTCTTT. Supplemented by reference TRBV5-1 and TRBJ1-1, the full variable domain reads KAGVTQTPRYLIKTRGQQVTLSCSPISGHRSVSWYQQTPGQGLQFLFEYFSETQRNKGNFPGRFSGRQFSNSRSEMNVSTLELGDSALYLCASSLGQGISEAFFGQGTRLTVV.

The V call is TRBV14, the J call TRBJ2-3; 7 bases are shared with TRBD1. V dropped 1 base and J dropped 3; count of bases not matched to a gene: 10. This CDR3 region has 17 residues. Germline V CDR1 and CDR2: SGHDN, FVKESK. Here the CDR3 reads CASSQVGRGLGTDTQYF. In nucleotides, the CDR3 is TGTGCCAGCAGCCAAGTAGGAAGGGGGCTGGGGACAGATACGCAGTATTTT.

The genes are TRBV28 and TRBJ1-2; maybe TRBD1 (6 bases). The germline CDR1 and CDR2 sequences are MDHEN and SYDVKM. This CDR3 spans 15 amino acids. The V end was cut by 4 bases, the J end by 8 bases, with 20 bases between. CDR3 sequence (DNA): TGTGCCAGCAGTTCCGCCTTTGGCAGGGGAAAAGGCTACACCTTC. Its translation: CASSSAFGRGKGYTF.

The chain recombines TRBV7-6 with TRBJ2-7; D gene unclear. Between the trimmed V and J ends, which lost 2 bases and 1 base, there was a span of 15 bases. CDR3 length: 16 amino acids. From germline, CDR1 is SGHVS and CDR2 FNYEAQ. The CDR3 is CASSLKSGQTSYEQYF. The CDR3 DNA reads TGTGCCAGCAGCTTAAAGTCTGGGCAGACATCCTACGAGCAGTACTTC.

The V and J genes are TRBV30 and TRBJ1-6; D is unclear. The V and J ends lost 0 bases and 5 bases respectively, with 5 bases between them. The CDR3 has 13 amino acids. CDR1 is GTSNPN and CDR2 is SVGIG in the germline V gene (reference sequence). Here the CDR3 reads CAWSVSNNSPLHF. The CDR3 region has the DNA TGTGCCTGGAGTGTATCAAATAATTCACCCCTCCACTTT.

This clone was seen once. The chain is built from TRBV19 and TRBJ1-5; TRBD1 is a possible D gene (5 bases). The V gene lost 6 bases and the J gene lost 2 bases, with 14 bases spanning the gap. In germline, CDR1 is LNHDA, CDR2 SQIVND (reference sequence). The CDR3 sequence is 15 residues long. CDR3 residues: CASSWTEGGNQPQHF. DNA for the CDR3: TGTGCCAGTAGCTGGACCGAAGGGGGCAATCAGCCCCAGCATTTT.

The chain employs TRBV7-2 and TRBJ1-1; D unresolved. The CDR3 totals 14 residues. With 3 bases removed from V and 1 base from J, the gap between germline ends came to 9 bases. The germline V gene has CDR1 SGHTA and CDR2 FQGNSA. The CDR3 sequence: CASSLEGWNTEAFF. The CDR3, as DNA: TGTGCCAGCAGCTTGGAGGGTTGGAACACTGAAGCTTTCTTT.

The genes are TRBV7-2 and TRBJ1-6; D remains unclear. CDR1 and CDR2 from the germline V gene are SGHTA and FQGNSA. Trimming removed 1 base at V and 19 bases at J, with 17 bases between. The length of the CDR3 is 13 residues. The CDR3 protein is CASSLDLSQVPHF. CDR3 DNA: TGTGCCAGCAGCTTAGACCTCAGCCAGGTACCTCACTTT.

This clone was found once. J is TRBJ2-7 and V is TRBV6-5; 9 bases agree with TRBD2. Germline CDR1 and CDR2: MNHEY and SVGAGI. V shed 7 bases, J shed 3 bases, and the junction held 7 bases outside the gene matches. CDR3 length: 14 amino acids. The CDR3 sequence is CASTGLALIYEQYF. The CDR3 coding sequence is TGTGCCAGCACCGGACTAGCGCTGATCTACGAGCAGTACTTC.

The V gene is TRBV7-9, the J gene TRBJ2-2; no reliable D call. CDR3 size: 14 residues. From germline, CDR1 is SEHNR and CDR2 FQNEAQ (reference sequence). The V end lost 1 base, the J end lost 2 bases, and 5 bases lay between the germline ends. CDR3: CASSLGVNTGELFF. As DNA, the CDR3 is TGTGCCAGCAGCTTAGGGGTCAACACCGGGGAGCTGTTTTTT. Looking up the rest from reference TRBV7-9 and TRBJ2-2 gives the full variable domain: DTGVSQNPRHKITKRGQNVTFRCDPISEHNRLYWYRQTLGQGPEFLTYFQNEAQLEKSRLLSDRFSAERPKGSFSTLEIQRTEQGDSAMYLCASSLGVNTGELFFGEGSRLTVL.